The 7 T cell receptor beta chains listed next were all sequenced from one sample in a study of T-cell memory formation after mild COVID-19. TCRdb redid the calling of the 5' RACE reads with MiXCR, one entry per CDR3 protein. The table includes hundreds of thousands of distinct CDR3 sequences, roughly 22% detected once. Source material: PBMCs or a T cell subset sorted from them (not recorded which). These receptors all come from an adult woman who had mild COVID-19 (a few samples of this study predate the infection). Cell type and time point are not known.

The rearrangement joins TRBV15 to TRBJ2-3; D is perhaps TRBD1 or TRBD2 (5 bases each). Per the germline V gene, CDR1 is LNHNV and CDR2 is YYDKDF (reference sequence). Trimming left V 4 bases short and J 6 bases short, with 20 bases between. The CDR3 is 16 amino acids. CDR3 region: CATSTPGPGFTDTQYF. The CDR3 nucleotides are TGTGCCACCAGCACACCGGGACCCGGATTCACGGATACGCAGTATTTT.

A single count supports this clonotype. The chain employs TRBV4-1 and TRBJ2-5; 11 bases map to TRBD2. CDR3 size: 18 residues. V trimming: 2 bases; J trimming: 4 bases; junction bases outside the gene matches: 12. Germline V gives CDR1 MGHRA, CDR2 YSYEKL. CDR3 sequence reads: CASSQSRTLAGVGETQYF. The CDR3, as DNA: TGCGCCAGCAGCCAAAGCCGCACACTAGCGGGGGTGGGAGAGACCCAGTACTTC.

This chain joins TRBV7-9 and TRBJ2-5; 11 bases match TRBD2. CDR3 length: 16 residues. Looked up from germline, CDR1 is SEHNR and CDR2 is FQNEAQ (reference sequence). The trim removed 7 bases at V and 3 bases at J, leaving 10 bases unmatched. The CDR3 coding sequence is TGTGCCAGCACCCTTAGCGGGGGGGCCGAAAAAGAGACCCAGTACTTC. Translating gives CASTLSGGAEKETQYF.

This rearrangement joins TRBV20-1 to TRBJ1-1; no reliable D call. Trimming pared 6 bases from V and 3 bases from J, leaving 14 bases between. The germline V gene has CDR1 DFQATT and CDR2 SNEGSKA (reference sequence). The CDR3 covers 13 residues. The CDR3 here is CSAREGSHTEAFF. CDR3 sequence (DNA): TGCAGTGCAAGGGAGGGCAGCCACACTGAAGCTTTCTTT.

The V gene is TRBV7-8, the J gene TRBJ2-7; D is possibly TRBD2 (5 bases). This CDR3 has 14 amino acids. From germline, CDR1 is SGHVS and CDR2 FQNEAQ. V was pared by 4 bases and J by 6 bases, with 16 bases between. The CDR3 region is CASSSPGREGEQYF. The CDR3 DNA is TGTGCCAGCAGCTCCCCCGGCAGAGAGGGCGAGCAGTACTTC.

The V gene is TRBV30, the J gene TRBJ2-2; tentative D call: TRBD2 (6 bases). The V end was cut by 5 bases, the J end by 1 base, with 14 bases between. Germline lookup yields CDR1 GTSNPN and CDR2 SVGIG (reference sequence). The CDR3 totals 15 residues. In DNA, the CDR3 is TGTGCCTGGCTCCCAACTAGCAGGAACACCGGGGAGCTGTTTTTT. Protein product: CAWLPTSRNTGELFF.

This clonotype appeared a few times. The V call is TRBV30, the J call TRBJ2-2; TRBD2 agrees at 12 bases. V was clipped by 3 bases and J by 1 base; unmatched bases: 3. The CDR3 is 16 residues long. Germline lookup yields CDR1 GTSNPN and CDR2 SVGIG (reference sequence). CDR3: CAWRTSGRQNTGELFF. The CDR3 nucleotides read TGTGCCTGGAGGACTAGCGGGAGACAGAACACCGGGGAGCTGTTTTTT.